This TCR beta chain appears in the sequencing data of a study of cytomegalovirus exposure and HLA in healthy donors. PCR amplification relied on 60 Vbeta primers (plus 13 Jbeta primers). Sequenced by immunoSEQ multiplex PCR; TCRdb stores in-frame clones only, minus some. This table has over 150,000 clones, around 79% appearing once. Trimming at V came to 2 bases and at J to 1 base, leaving 7 bases not matched to a gene. The germline V gene has CDR1 MNHNS and CDR2 SASEGT. The CDR3 loop spans 16 amino acids. The sample holds a few counts of this clone. Its antigen is still unknown. General observations from the study: Using the classifier, cytomegalovirus status was reportedly diagnosed with high specificity and sensitivity. Indistinguishable V segments such as TRBV6-2 and TRBV6-3 were excluded. CMV serostatus was the sole immune exposure information available. The listing of 150 or so TCR beta chains classed them as cytomegalovirus-associated.

The source material was PBMCs. The source is a woman in her forties in good health and CMV-seropositive. The chain combines TRBV6-1 with TRBJ2-5; TRBD2 matches 7 bases. The CDR3 region is CASSEMSSGTQETQYF. CDR3 DNA sequence: TGTGCCAGCAGTGAAATGTCTAGCGGAACCCAAGAGACCCAGTACTTC.